The 13 T cell receptor beta chains reported below all come from one sample, sequenced in a study of blood T cell repertoires in COVID-19. Sequenced by immunoSEQ multiplex PCR; TCRdb stores in-frame clones only, minus some. The sample contains 250,000 to 300,000 clones, roughly 80% of which appear only once. The sequenced sample was PBMCs or T cells enriched from blood (not recorded which). The receptors were gathered from a man aged 35 to 55 who had been exposed to COVID-19.

This clone was picked up many times. The chain couples TRBV24-1 to TRBJ1-2, with TRBD1 identical over 8 bases. Unmatched junction bases numbered 3, after V lost 3 bases and J lost 7 bases. The length of the CDR3 is 13 residues. Per germline, CDR1 KGHDR and CDR2 SFDVKD. CDR3 bases: TGTGCCACCAGTGATGGACAGGGTGGTGGCTACACCTTC. Translated: CATSDGQGGGYTF.

Only a few counts were recorded for this clone. The identical CDR3 is also encoded by other nucleotide sequences in the sample. The chain couples TRBV7-9 to TRBJ2-7, with D possibly being TRBD2 (6 bases). The germline V gene has CDR1 SEHNR and CDR2 FQNEAQ (reference sequence). This CDR3 spans 12 amino acids. V gave up 5 bases and J gave up 5 bases, with 10 bases separating them. The CDR3: CASSLTGDEQYF. In nucleotides, the CDR3 is TGTGCCAGCAGCCTAACGGGGGACGAGCAGTACTTC.

V gene TRBV2 combines with J gene TRBJ1-4, with D uncertain. Germline-derived CDR1 and CDR2 are SNHLY and FYNNEI. Trimming took off 4 bases at V and 7 bases at J, with 13 bases between the two ends. The CDR3 length is 14 residues. CDR3 in amino acids: CASSGSKVAEKLFF. The CDR3 bases are TGTGCCAGCAGTGGGAGTAAGGTCGCTGAAAAACTGTTTTTT.

The chain has TRBV4-1 and TRBJ2-7; D unclear. This CDR3 is 13 amino acids long. V lost 0 bases and J lost 2, with 5 bases in between. The germline CDR1 and CDR2 sequences are MGHRA and YSYEKL. The CDR3 nucleotides are TGCGCCAGCAGCCAAGAGGGCACCTACGAGCAGTACTTC. It is translated as CASSQEGTYEQYF.

In DNA, the CDR3 is TGTGCCAGCTCACTATATCCGGGACTAACAGACCGAGAAGAGACCCAGTACTTC. The encoded protein is CASSLYPGLTDREETQYF. J is TRBJ2-5 and V is TRBV18, with TRBD2 matching over 7 bases. The V gene end was trimmed by 4 bases and the J gene end by 3 bases; junction bases not matched to a gene: 17. Germline V lookup: CDR1 KGHSH, CDR2 LQKENI. CDR3 length equals 18 residues.

The gene calls are TRBV19 and TRBJ1-1; TRBD1 matches 7 bases. V shed 3 bases, J shed 3 bases, and the junction held 4 bases outside the gene matches. Germline V gene lookup returns CDR1 LNHDA and CDR2 SQIVND (reference sequence). CDR3 length: 14 residues. Here the CDR3 reads CASSMTGLDTEAFF. The CDR3 DNA reads as TGTGCCAGTAGTATGACAGGGTTGGACACTGAAGCTTTCTTT.

The chain employs TRBV4-1 and TRBJ1-1; the D gene is possibly TRBD1 (6 bases). Trimming left V 1 base short and J 6 bases short, with 18 bases between. CDR3 length: 16 amino acids. Germline CDR1 MGHRA, CDR2 YSYEKL. The CDR3: CASSQVAGVPPAEAFF. CDR3 nucleotide sequence: TGCGCCAGCAGCCAAGTGGCAGGGGTCCCCCCCGCTGAAGCTTTCTTT.

CDR3 bases: TGTGCCAGCAGCCGGGACAGGGGAGAGAGCGAGCAGTACTTC. Translation gives CASSRDRGESEQYF. The chain has TRBV6-5 and TRBJ2-7; 10 bases line up with TRBD1. The germline gives CDR1 MNHEY, CDR2 SVGAGI. The trim removed 6 bases at V and 6 bases at J, leaving 8 bases unmatched. There are 14 residues in the CDR3.

V gene TRBV3-1 (or the pseudogene TRBV3-2) combines with J gene TRBJ1-6; D ambiguous. Germline values: CDR1 LGHDT, CDR2 YNNKEL (reference sequence). V lost 2 bases and J lost 6, with 11 bases in between. The CDR3 length is 15 residues. The CDR3 spells CASSQLAVFNSPLHF. DNA of the CDR3: TGTGCCAGCAGCCAACTTGCAGTTTTTAATTCACCCCTCCACTTT.

This clone was seen only once. The CDR3 reads CASSLAVSYEQYF. In nucleotides, the CDR3 is TGTGCCAGCAGTTTAGCGGTATCCTACGAGCAGTACTTC. J is TRBJ2-7 and V is TRBV27, with no clear D. The CDR3 loop spans 13 amino acids. V was shortened by 2 bases and J by 1 base, with 6 bases between the two germline ends. Per the germline V gene, CDR1 is MNHEY and CDR2 is SMNVEV (reference sequence).

This chain joins TRBV5-1 and TRBJ2-1, with D perhaps TRBD1 (5 bases). Germline-derived CDR1 and CDR2 are SGHRS and YFSETQ. Trimming shortened V by 4 bases and J by 5 bases, and 16 bases separated the two germline ends. CDR3 length: 15 residues. The CDR3, as DNA: TGCGCCAGCAGCACCCTAGGGGTAACCAACAATGAGCAGTTCTTC. Protein product: CASSTLGVTNNEQFF.

V usage is TRBV3-1 (or the pseudogene TRBV3-2) and J usage is TRBJ2-1; TRBD2 is a possible D gene (6 bases). This CDR3 has 15 amino acids. Trimming removed 0 bases from V and 10 bases from J, with 16 bases in between. Germline assignment: CDR1 LGHDT and CDR2 YNNKEL (reference sequence). CDR3 in amino acids: CASSQDPLASWEQFF. The CDR3 nucleotides are TGTGCCAGCAGCCAAGATCCCCTAGCGTCTTGGGAGCAGTTCTTC.

This chain joins TRBV3-1 (or the pseudogene TRBV3-2) and TRBJ2-5; 12 bases are a match to TRBD2. Per germline, CDR1 LGHDT and CDR2 YNNKEL (reference sequence). This CDR3 is 17 amino acids long. The V and J ends lost 2 bases and 3 bases, in that order; junction bases with no gene match: 7. The CDR3 DNA reads as TGTGCCAGCAGCCAAAAAGTTAGACTAGCGGGAGAAGAGACCCAGTACTTC. It yields the protein CASSQKVRLAGEETQYF.